The 9 T cell receptor beta chains listed next were all sequenced from one sample in a study of blood T cell repertoires in COVID-19 (dated by TCRdb to the early 2020s). Library method: the immunoSEQ multiplex PCR assay. TCRdb limited this immuneACCESS table to in-frame rearrangements with V and J called. A share of clones is missing; checked studies link under half to unresolved V genes, and the rest is unexplained. The sample table records approximately 50,000 clones; about 80% of these occur just once. The leading ten clones occupy 25% of the sample. The source material was peripheral blood. The receptors shown here come from a man between 65 and 80 years old with acute or convalescent COVID-19.

The chain combines TRBV27 with TRBJ2-7; 9 bases match TRBD1. This CDR3 is 15 amino acids long. Germline CDR1 and CDR2: MNHEY and SMNVEV (reference sequence). The V and J ends lost 3 bases and 2 bases, in that order; junction bases with no gene match: 5. The CDR3 spells CASSFRGTGTYEQYF. CDR3 in DNA: TGTGCCAGCAGTTTCCGCGGGACAGGGACCTACGAGCAGTACTTC.

The chain combines TRBV4-1 with TRBJ2-3; TRBD2 is a possible D gene (5 bases). Germline V lookup: CDR1 MGHRA, CDR2 YSYEKL. The CDR3 has 14 amino acids. V was cut by 2 bases and J by 4 bases, with 10 bases left in between. The CDR3 is CASSQLLGPDTQYF. In DNA, the CDR3 is TGCGCCAGCAGCCAATTACTAGGCCCAGATACGCAGTATTTT.

The rearrangement uses TRBV29-1 and TRBJ2-1; 9 nucleotides align to TRBD2. In germline, CDR1 is SQVTM, CDR2 ANQGSEA. This CDR3 is 13 amino acids long. The V and J ends lost 4 bases and 7 bases, in that order; junction bases with no gene match: 5. The chain's CDR3 is CSVGGRAMNEQFF. The CDR3, as DNA: TGCAGCGTTGGCGGGAGGGCCATGAATGAGCAGTTCTTC.

Only one count was recorded for this clone. The chain couples TRBV15 to TRBJ2-3; 8 positions agree with TRBD2. The germline V gene has CDR1 LNHNV and CDR2 YYDKDF (reference sequence). CDR3 length equals 18 residues. V lost 0 bases to trimming and J lost 7 bases; unmatched junction nucleotides: 15. CDR3 in DNA: TGTGCCACCAGCAGAGAACTGGGGGAAGCGGGGGCCGGGAATACGCAGTATTTT. Its protein product is CATSRELGEAGAGNTQYF.

The genes are TRBV27 and TRBJ1-3; D is ambiguous. The CDR3 contains 14 residues. The V gene's germline CDR1 is MNHEY and CDR2 SMNVEV (reference sequence). Trimming took 5 bases from V and 5 from J, leaving 13 bases between them. CDR3 in amino acids: CASSLLPSRNTIYF. The DNA for the CDR3 is TGTGCCAGCAGTCTCTTACCTAGTAGAAACACCATATATTTT.

J is TRBJ2-5 and V is TRBV11-3; 12 bases map to TRBD2. Germline CDR1 is SGHNT and CDR2 is YENEEA. The CDR3 contains 16 residues. Trimming removed 4 bases from V and 3 bases from J; junction bases left unmatched: 6. The CDR3 loop is CASSYRLAGVKETQYF. The CDR3 bases are TGTGCCAGCAGCTACCGACTAGCGGGGGTGAAAGAGACCCAGTACTTC.

As DNA, the CDR3 is TGTGCCAGCAGTGCCGACAGGGGGGGGTCCCAAGAGACCCAGTACTTC. Translated, it gives CASSADRGGSQETQYF. J is TRBJ2-5 and V is TRBV7-2; 9 nucleotides match TRBD1. The germline CDR1 and CDR2 sequences are SGHTA and FQGNSA. The CDR3 loop spans 16 amino acids. V was pared by 6 bases and J by 1 base, with 9 bases of the junction left unmatched.

This clone was picked up a small number of times. The V call is TRBV6-5, the J call TRBJ1-5; D not certain. The CDR3 runs to 15 residues. Trimming left V 6 bases short and J 0 bases short, with 12 bases between. Looked up from germline, CDR1 is MNHEY and CDR2 is SVGAGI. The CDR3 DNA reads TGTGCCAGCAGCCGTAATGTCTTTAGCAATCAGCCCCAGCATTTT. Translation gives CASSRNVFSNQPQHF.

This clone was seen once. This chain joins TRBV6-5 and TRBJ2-1; 7 positions agree with TRBD2. Losses at the gene ends were 0 bases for V and 7 bases for J; bases not matched to a gene: 6. Germline V lookup: CDR1 MNHEY, CDR2 SVGAGI. The CDR3 sequence is 15 residues long. CDR3 coding DNA: TGTGCCAGCAGTTACTCGCCGGGACTACCGAATGAGCAGTTCTTC. It yields the protein CASSYSPGLPNEQFF.